Detailed here is one TCR beta chain. The germline V gene encodes CDR1 DFQATT and CDR2 SNEGSKA (reference sequence). The CDR3 extends over 13 amino acids. Trimming took off 2 bases at V and 4 bases at J, with 8 bases between the two ends. These data come from a study of response to subunit inactivated influenza vaccine. A single record per CDR3 protein comes from TCRdb applying MiXCR to the RT-PCR reads. The table includes 400,000 to 550,000 distinct CDR3 sequences, roughly 23% detected once. This chain connects TRBV20-1 to TRBJ1-4; D ambiguous. Sequencing used CD4+ T cells sorted from PBMCs, obtained 4 to 6 days after vaccination. The clonotype was recovered from a man aged 50 to 60 who received an inactivated influenza vaccine. The CDR3 DNA reads as TGCAGTGCTAGAAGCCAGCATAATGAAAAACTGTTTTTT. This encodes CSARSQHNEKLFF.